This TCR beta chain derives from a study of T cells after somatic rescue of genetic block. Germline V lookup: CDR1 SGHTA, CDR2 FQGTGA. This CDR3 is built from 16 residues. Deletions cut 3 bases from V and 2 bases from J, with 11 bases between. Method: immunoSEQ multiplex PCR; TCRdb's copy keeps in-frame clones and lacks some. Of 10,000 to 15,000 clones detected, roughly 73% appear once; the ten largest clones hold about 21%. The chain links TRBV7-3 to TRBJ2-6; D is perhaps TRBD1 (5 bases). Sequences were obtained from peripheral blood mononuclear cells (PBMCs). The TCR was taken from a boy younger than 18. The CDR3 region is CASSLVQTAGANVLTF. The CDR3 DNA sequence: TGTGCCAGCAGCTTGGTACAGACAGCTGGGGCCAACGTCCTGACTTTC.